The clone carrying this T cell receptor (beta chain) occurred a few times. The data derive from a study of glioma-infiltrating T cells after dendritic cell vaccination. The overall study: Glioblastoma patients came from Phase I and II dendritic cell vaccination trials.

Time point given: after dendritic cell vaccination, including at tumor progression/relapse. Fresh-frozen tumor tissue and more than two years of survival data were available for all. TCRB CDR3 was amplified from 2 ug genomic DNA or less. Primers: 60 V beta forward and 13 J beta reverse. Data came from immunoSEQ multiplex PCR; TCRdb stores just in-frame clones and leaves some out. The table shows 100,000 or so clones, with approximately 84% occurring only once. The V gene's germline CDR1 is MNHEY and CDR2 SVGAGI. The ends were cut back, 6 bases at V and 0 bases at J, with 15 bases in the middle. The CDR3 contains 15 residues.

This receptor was obtained from a human donor with glioblastoma. V gene TRBV6-5 combines with J gene TRBJ2-7; TRBD1 might be the D (5 bases). This specimen was blood, taken after dendritic cell vaccination. CDR3 sequence reads: CASREYRPSSYEQYF. CDR3 sequence (DNA): TGTGCCAGCAGGGAATACAGGCCTAGCTCCTACGAGCAGTACTTC.